This is a list of T cell receptor beta chains from one sample in a study of breast tumors, draining lymph nodes, adjacent tissues. TCRdb passed the multiplex PCR reads through MiXCR, listing each CDR3 protein once. The sample records tens of thousands of distinct CDR3 sequences, 20% to 25% being singletons. The sequencing input was breast tumor tissue. The receptor source for this set is a female donor with breast cancer. Some clones in this sample may be carry-over from other donors' samples. Both conserved end residues are part of each CDR3.

CASSPDRAGYEQYF	TRBV5-1	TRBJ2-7
CASSPLPGTGGSYEQYF	TRBV5-1	TRBJ2-7
CASSMMEGGTDTQYF	TRBV19	TRBJ2-3
CASSLAEGPGQPQHF	TRBV7-6	TRBJ1-5
CASSDFQTQYF	TRBV2	TRBJ2-5
CASSSTVNYGYTF	TRBV7-2	TRBJ1-2
CASTAGQRYNEQFF	TRBV12-3/TRBV12-4	TRBJ2-1
CASSLTGISNEKLFF	TRBV5-1	TRBJ1-4
CSASALAGYNEQFF	TRBV20-1	TRBJ2-1
CASSYVSLNYGYTF	TRBV6-6	TRBJ1-2
CASSLITGQPQHF	TRBV28	TRBJ1-5
CASSLWLGEGGKLFF	TRBV5-6	TRBJ1-4
CSAILAGAMMRGANVLTF	TRBV20-1	TRBJ2-6
CASSYDSPLQNIQYF	TRBV6-6	TRBJ2-4
CASMGDREDYGYTF	TRBV2	TRBJ1-2
CASSFGGKQPQHF	TRBV27	TRBJ1-5
CAISDSRGATGELFF	TRBV10-3	TRBJ2-2
CASSYQQGTQYF	TRBV6-5	TRBJ2-3
CASSQRSFGTGEQYF	TRBV4-1	TRBJ2-7
CAISDPDRGEKLFF	TRBV10-3	TRBJ1-4
CASSRTTGTYNSPLHF	TRBV27	TRBJ1-6
CASSRNLAGYEQYF	TRBV5-5	TRBJ2-7
CASSYGGRWYTGELFF	TRBV6-5	TRBJ2-2
CASSQDLRWDSGYTF	TRBV14	TRBJ1-2
CASSQAYKETQYF	TRBV4-2	TRBJ2-5
CASSFGTGGSGANVLTF	TRBV27	TRBJ2-6
CSVWTTNYGYTF	TRBV29-1	TRBJ1-2
CASMGAGARGEQFF	TRBV2	TRBJ2-1
CASRAIRDSSTDTQYF	TRBV2	TRBJ2-3
CASSMGLAVDNEQFF	TRBV5-4	TRBJ2-1
CASTGGDSSYEQYF	TRBV6-2/TRBV6-3	TRBJ2-7
CASRPGQVGTEAFF	TRBV12-3/TRBV12-4	TRBJ1-1
CASSSGSWETQYF	TRBV27	TRBJ2-5
CAWGMSTDTQYF	TRBV30	TRBJ2-3
CATSGTSGSSGELFF	TRBV10-3	TRBJ2-2
CATSRAQLGEQFF	TRBV15	TRBJ2-1
CASSSLRLRAGELFF	TRBV28	TRBJ2-2
CASSLVRGLSNQPQHF	TRBV28	TRBJ1-5
CSAPYSGRASYEQYF	TRBV20-1	TRBJ2-7
CATRKEPSGNTIYF	TRBV15	TRBJ1-3
CASASGTGGNSPLHF	TRBV18	TRBJ1-6
CSVRGADTGELFF	TRBV20-1	TRBJ2-2